This T cell receptor beta chain was documented in a study of T cell changes during pregnancy in multiple sclerosis. The ends lost 2 bases at V and 0 bases at J; junction bases unmatched: 17. The CDR3 covers 21 residues. Germline CDR1 reads KGHSH; CDR2 reads LQKENI. Repertoires were generated with immunoSEQ multiplex PCR, while TCRdb's copy carries only in-frame clones and drops some. The table lists roughly 100,000 clones, 92% of them singletons, with around 0.84% in the top ten. The chain joins TRBV18 to TRBJ2-1; 9 bases are a match to TRBD1. This TCR came from a female donor with multiple sclerosis, enrolled in a pregnancy study. The sample here was peripheral blood, taken after pregnancy. Written as DNA, the CDR3 is TGTGCCAGCTCACCAAAGGGTCGGGACAGGGACTCCGGGAGCTCCTACAATGAGCAGTTCTTC. It is translated as CASSPKGRDRDSGSSYNEQFF.